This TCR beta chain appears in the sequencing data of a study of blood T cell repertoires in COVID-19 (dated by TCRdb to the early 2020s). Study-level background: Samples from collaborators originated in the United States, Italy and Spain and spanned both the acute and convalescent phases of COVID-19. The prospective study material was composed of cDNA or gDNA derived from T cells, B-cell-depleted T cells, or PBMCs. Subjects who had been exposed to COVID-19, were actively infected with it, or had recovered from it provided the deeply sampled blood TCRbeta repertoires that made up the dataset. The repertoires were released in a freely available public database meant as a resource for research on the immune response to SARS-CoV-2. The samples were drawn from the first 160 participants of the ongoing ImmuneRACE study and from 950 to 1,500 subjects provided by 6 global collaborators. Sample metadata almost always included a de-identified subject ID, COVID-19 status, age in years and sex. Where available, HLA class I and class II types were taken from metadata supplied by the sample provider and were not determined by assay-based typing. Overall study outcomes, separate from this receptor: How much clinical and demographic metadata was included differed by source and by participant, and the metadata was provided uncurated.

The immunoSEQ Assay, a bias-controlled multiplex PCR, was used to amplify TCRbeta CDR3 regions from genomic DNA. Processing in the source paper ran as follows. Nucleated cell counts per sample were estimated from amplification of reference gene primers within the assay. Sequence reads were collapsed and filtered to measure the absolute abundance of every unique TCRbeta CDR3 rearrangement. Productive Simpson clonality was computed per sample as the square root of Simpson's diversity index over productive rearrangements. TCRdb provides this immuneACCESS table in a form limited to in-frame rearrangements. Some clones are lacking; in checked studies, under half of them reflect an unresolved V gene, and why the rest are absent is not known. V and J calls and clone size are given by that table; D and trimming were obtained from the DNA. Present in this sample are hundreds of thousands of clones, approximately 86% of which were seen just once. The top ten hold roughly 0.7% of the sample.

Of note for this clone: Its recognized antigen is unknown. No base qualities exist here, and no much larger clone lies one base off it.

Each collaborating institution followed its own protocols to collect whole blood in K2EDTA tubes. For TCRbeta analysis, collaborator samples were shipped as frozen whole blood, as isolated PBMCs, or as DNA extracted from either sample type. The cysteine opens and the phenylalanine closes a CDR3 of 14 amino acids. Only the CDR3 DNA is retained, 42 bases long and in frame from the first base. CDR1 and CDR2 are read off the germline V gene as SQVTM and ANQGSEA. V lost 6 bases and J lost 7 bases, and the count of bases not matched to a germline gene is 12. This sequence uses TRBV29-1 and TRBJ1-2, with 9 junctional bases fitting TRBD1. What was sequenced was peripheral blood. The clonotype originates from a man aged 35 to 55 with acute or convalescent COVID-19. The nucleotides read TGCAGCGTCCATTCCGGGGACAGGGATCGTGGCTACACCTTC. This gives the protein CSVHSGDRDRGYTF.